These 13 T cell receptor beta chains were all obtained from the same sample, sequenced in a study of cytomegalovirus exposure and HLA in healthy donors. The PCR was carried out with 60 Vbeta primers and 13 Jbeta primers. TCRdb keeps only in-frame clones here, not all; method: immunoSEQ multiplex PCR. The sample records more than 95,000 clones, about 10% being singletons. The sample was PBMCs. The origin of the receptors is a woman between 18 and 30 years old in good health and CMV-seropositive.

This chain connects TRBV5-1 to TRBJ2-6; possible D gene TRBD1, 6 bases. The CDR3 totals 20 residues. Germline lookup yields CDR1 SGHRS and CDR2 YFSETQ. The V and J ends lost 1 base and 0 bases respectively, with 20 bases between them. The chain's CDR3 is CASSLSARAGAISGANVLTF. The CDR3 nucleotides are TGCGCCAGCAGCTTGTCGGCTAGGGCAGGGGCCATCTCTGGGGCCAACGTCCTGACTTTC.

The gene calls are TRBV28 and TRBJ1-5; D not certain. CDR1 is MDHEN and CDR2 is SYDVKM in the germline V gene. V dropped 2 bases and J dropped 4 bases, with 6 bases sitting between them. There are 13 residues in the CDR3. The CDR3 region has the DNA TGTGCCAGCAGTTTACGGAGGAATCAGCCCCAGCATTTT. Translating it yields CASSLRRNQPQHF.

The V and J genes are TRBV6-5 and TRBJ1-1; possibly TRBD1 for D (6 bases). Germline loops: CDR1 MNHEY, CDR2 SVGAGI. Trimming removed 8 bases at V and 0 bases at J, with 10 bases between. CDR3 length: 13 amino acids. CDR3 amino acids: CASFRGLNTEAFF. CDR3 sequence (DNA): TGTGCCAGCTTCAGGGGTTTGAACACTGAAGCTTTCTTT.

This rearrangement joins TRBV6-1 to TRBJ2-5, with 9 nucleotides matching TRBD2. This CDR3 spans 15 amino acids. V shed 4 bases and J 5 bases; nucleotides not matched to a gene: 8. The germline gives CDR1 MNHNS, CDR2 SASEGT. The CDR3 protein is CASSGWAGGRETQYF. The CDR3 DNA reads TGTGCCAGCAGTGGTTGGGCGGGAGGGCGGGAGACCCAGTACTTC.

This chain joins TRBV6-5 and TRBJ1-2, with a possible D match to TRBD1 (6 bases). Germline V lookup: CDR1 MNHEY, CDR2 SVGAGI. Trimming took off 6 bases at V and 8 bases at J, with 19 bases between the two ends. This CDR3 has 14 residues. This CDR3 is CASSRTASSGGYTF. In DNA form, the CDR3 reads TGTGCCAGCAGCCGGACAGCCTCCTCCGGCGGCTACACCTTC.

In this sample, this clone turned up a few times. The chain is built from TRBV2 and TRBJ2-5; D remains unclear. The V end lost 8 bases, the J end lost 4 bases, and 17 bases lay between the germline ends. Germline V CDR1 and CDR2: SNHLY, FYNNEI. The CDR3 contains 14 residues. The CDR3 loop reads CASLQDILSETQYF. The CDR3, as DNA: TGTGCCAGCCTACAAGACATCTTATCAGAGACCCAGTACTTC. The entire variable domain, with the rest obtained from reference TRBV2 and TRBJ2-5, is as follows: EPEVTQTPSHQVTQMGQEVILRCVPISNHLYFYWYRQILGQKVEFLVSFYNNEISEKSEIFDDQFSVERPDGSNFTLKIRSTKLEDSAMYFCASLQDILSETQYFGPGTRLLVL.

This clone was seen a few times. The gene calls are TRBV20-1 and TRBJ2-1, with no clear D. The V end lost 5 bases, the J end lost 7 bases, and 6 bases lay between the germline ends. Per the germline V gene, CDR1 is DFQATT and CDR2 is SNEGSKA (reference sequence). CDR3 length: 10 amino acids. CDR3 sequence (DNA): TGCAGTGCTCAGAGGAATGAGCAGTTCTTC. Its translation: CSAQRNEQFF.

The V call is TRBV11-2, the J call TRBJ2-7; 7 nucleotides align to TRBD2. V lost 6 bases to trimming and J lost 7 bases; unmatched junction nucleotides: 12. The CDR3 totals 14 residues. CDR1 and CDR2 (germline): SGHAT, FQNNGV. CDR3 coding DNA: TGTGCCAGCAGTATGGAGCGGGGCCCTGGGGAGCAGTACTTC. Residues: CASSMERGPGEQYF.

This clone has just a few counts. The V and J genes are TRBV9 and TRBJ1-5, with 8 nucleotides matching TRBD1. CDR3 length equals 15 residues. Germline assignment: CDR1 SGDLS and CDR2 YYNGEE. J lost 7 bases, V lost 2 bases, and 8 bases had no gene match. CDR3 DNA: TGTGCCAGCAGCGTTGGGGGGACAGGCGGGCAGCCCCAGCATTTT. Translating gives CASSVGGTGGQPQHF.

The chain links TRBV4-1 to TRBJ2-1; 9 bases match TRBD2. CDR3 length equals 17 residues. Germline V lookup: CDR1 MGHRA, CDR2 YSYEKL. The J segment lost 5 bases and the V segment lost 4 bases, leaving 12 bases of the junction unmatched. CDR3 nucleotide sequence: TGCGCCAGCAGCCTGCGGGGGGGAGCGGTTGAGAACAATGAGCAGTTCTTC. Amino acids: CASSLRGGAVENNEQFF.

This clone was seen only a few times. J is TRBJ2-4 and V is TRBV11-2; weak D call: TRBD1 (6 bases). This CDR3 region has 14 residues. The germline V gene encodes CDR1 SGHAT and CDR2 FQNNGV. With 5 bases removed from V and 5 bases from J, the gap between germline ends came to 13 bases. CDR3: CASSGQPYQNIQYF. In DNA, the CDR3 is TGTGCCAGCAGCGGACAGCCTTACCAAAACATTCAGTACTTC.

In its sample, this clone was seen a few times. V gene TRBV7-2 combines with J gene TRBJ2-7, with a tentative D call TRBD2 (5 bases). The V end lost 2 bases, the J end lost 3 bases, and 8 bases lay between the germline ends. The CDR3 contains 13 residues. Germline V lookup: CDR1 SGHTA, CDR2 FQGNSA. The CDR3 protein is CASSLNRDYEQYF. The CDR3 coding sequence is TGTGCCAGCAGCTTAAACCGGGACTACGAGCAGTACTTC.

The sample holds a few counts of this clone. The V call is TRBV6-1, the J call TRBJ1-1; 8 bases map to TRBD1. This CDR3 is 14 amino acids long. CDR1 is MNHNS, CDR2 SASEGT, per germline. V shed 8 bases and J 5 bases; nucleotides not matched to a gene: 10. CDR3: CASFKRQGTTEAFF. The CDR3 nucleotides read TGTGCCAGCTTCAAGCGACAGGGGACGACTGAAGCTTTCTTT.